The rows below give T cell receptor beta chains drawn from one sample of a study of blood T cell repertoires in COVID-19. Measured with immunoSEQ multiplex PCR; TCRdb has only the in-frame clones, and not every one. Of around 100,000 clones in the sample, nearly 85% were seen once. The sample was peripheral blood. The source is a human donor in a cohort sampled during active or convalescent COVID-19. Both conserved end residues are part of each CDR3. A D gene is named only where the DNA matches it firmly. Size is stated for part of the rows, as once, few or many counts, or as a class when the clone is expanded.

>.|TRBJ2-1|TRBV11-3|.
TGTGCCAGCAGCTCCCCCCGGGGCGGGGTGGGTGAGCAGTTCTTC
CASSSPRGGVGEQFF
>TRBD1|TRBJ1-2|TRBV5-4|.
TGTGCCAGCAGGGGACAGGCTCTTAACTATGGCTACACCTTC
CASRGQALNYGYTF
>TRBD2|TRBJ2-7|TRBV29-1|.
TGCAGCGCGGGGGGGCGCGAGCAGTACTTC
CSAGGREQYF
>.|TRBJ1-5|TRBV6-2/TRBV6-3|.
TGTGCCAGCAGTTACTGGCAGGGGAGCAATCAGCCCCAGCATTTT
CASSYWQGSNQPQHF
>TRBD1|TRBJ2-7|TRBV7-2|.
TGTGCCAGCAGCGCAAACCGGGACAGGGTTGACGAGCAGTACTTC
CASSANRDRVDEQYF
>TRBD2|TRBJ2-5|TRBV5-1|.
TGCGCCAGCAGCTTGGCCGCCCGGGGGGACCAAGAGACCCAGTACTTC
CASSLAARGDQETQYF
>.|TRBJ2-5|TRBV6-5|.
TGTGCCAGCAGTTTCCGGGACAGCGGGGAGACCCAGTACTTC
CASSFRDSGETQYF
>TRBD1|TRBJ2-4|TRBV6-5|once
TGTGCCACCGGGACAGAACTAGCCAAAAACATTCAGTACTTC
CATGTELAKNIQYF
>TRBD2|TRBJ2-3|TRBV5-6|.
TGTGCCAGCAGCTTGGAAGAATCTAGCGGCGCAGATACGCAGTATTTT
CASSLEESSGADTQYF
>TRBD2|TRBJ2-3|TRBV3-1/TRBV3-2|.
TGTGCCAGCAGCCAAGAAAGCGGGGGGCTCACAGATACGCAGTATTTT
CASSQESGGLTDTQYF
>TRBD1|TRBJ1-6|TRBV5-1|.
TGCGCCAGCAGCTTGGGTTTTGGACAGGGAAATTCACCCCTCCACTTT
CASSLGFGQGNSPLHF
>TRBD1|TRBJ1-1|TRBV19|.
TGTGCCAGTAGGGACAGGTTATCTGAAGCTTTCTTT
CASRDRLSEAFF
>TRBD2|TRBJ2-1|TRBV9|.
TGTGCCAGCAGTAAGGGGACTAGCGCCTACAATGAGCAGTTCTTC
CASSKGTSAYNEQFF
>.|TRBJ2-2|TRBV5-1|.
TGCGCCAGCAGCTTCGGCGGCCTGGGGGAGCTGTTTTTT
CASSFGGLGELFF
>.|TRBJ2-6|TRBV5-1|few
TGCGCCAGCAGCTTGGAATCTTCTGGGGCCAACGTCCTGACTTTC
CASSLESSGANVLTF
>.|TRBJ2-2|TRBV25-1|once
TGTGCCAGCAGTAGGGGGTGGGGTGCGGACACCGGGGAGCTGTTTTTT
CASSRGWGADTGELFF
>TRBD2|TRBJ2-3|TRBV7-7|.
TGTGCCAGCAGCCCAGGACTACGGCGGGGGGGTCTAGATACGCAGTATTTT
CASSPGLRRGGLDTQYF
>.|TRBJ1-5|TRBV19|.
TGTGCCAGTAGTATACCGGACATCTATAGCAATCAGCCCCAGCATTTT
CASSIPDIYSNQPQHF
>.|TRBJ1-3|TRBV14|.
TGTGCCAGCAGCCAAGGGACACTTCGGGGGAACACCATATATTTT
CASSQGTLRGNTIYF
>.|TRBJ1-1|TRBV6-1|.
TGTGCCAGCAGTGAATTTTCGACAGGCTACACTGAAGCTTTCTTT
CASSEFSTGYTEAFF
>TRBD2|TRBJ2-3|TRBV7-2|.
TGTGCCAGCAGCCCCCAAGCGGGGTCCACAGATACGCAGTATTTT
CASSPQAGSTDTQYF
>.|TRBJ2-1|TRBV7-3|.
TGTGCCAGCAGCCCCGGGCAGGGGTCCTACAATGAGCAGTTCTTC
CASSPGQGSYNEQFF
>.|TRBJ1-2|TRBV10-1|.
TGCGCCAGCAGTTCCCCTGATGGCTACACCTTC
CASSSPDGYTF
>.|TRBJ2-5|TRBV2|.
TGTGCCAGCAGGCGGGGGCGAAACCAAGAGACCCAGTACTTC
CASRRGRNQETQYF
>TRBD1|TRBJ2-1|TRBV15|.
TGTGCCACCAGCAGAGTTCGAACAGGGGCGTACAATGAGCAGTTCTTC
CATSRVRTGAYNEQFF
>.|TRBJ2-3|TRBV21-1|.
TGTGCCAAGAACAGACCCTATAGCACAGATACGCAGTATTTT
CAKNRPYSTDTQYF
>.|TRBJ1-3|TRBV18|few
TGTGCCAGCTCACCGTTCAAGGCGGTTGGAAACACCATATATTTT
CASSPFKAVGNTIYF
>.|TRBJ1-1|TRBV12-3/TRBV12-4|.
TGTGCCAGCAGCCCACAAGTGAACACTGAAGCTTTCTTT
CASSPQVNTEAFF
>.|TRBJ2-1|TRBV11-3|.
TGTGCCAGCAGCTCCTCTTTTTATGAGCAGTTCTTC
CASSSSFYEQFF
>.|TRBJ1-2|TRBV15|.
TGTGCCACCAGCAGAGATCTCATTTCGGCAGGGCCCTCTAACTATGGCTACACCTTC
CATSRDLISAGPSNYGYTF
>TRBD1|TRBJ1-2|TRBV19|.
TGTGCCAGTAGTATCGAGGACAGGGGTGGCTACACCTTC
CASSIEDRGGYTF
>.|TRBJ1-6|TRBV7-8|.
TGTGCCAGCAGCCCAGCCGGGACACTATATTCACCCCTCCACTTT
CASSPAGTLYSPLHF
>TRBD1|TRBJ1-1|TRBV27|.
TGTGCCAGCAGTTTACGAGGAGGACAGGGAAGCAGAAGCACTGAAGCTTTCTTT
CASSLRGGQGSRSTEAFF
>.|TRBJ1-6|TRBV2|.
TGTGCCAGCAGTGTAGAGGGGGGGCGCGGACCCCTCCACTTT
CASSVEGGRGPLHF
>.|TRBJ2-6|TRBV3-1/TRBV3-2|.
TGTGCCAGCAGCCAGCCTACAGCTGCTGGGGCCAACGTCCTGACTTTC
CASSQPTAAGANVLTF
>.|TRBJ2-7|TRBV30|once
TGTGCCTGGAGGTCCAGGGGGGCCTACGAGCAGTACTTC
CAWRSRGAYEQYF
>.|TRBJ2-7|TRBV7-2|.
TGTGCCAGCAGCTTACGAGACAGGGACTTTCGCTACGAGCAGTACTTC
CASSLRDRDFRYEQYF
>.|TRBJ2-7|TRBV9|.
TGTGCCAGCAGCGTAGTCAGGGCAGGGGAGTACGAGCAGTACTTC
CASSVVRAGEYEQYF